This T cell receptor (beta chain) was identified in a study of beta chain features in type 1 diabetes. cDNA synthesis used the whole RNA isolate, giving expressed TCRB sequences. Some clones are missing from TCRdb's copy, which holds only in-frame ones; the method was immunoSEQ multiplex PCR. The sample shows about 450,000 clones, over 9.5% of them seen only once. Study-wide results and limits: TCRB CDR3s were moderately but significantly shorter in Type 1 diabetes patients in all four CD4+ subsets. A cDNA-based sequencing approach could over-represent cells with high TCR expression.

This clone was seen more than once but under ten times. The antigen remains undetermined. The sample has other DNA sequences that encode this CDR3 too. Specimen: naive CD4+ T cells from blood. This clonotype was obtained from a woman between 18 and 29 years old in good health.

The CDR3 reads CASSLGGTAYEQYF. Here the CDR3 DNA reads TGTGCCAGCAGCTTAGGCGGGACGGCCTACGAGCAGTACTTC. This chain connects TRBV7-2 to TRBJ2-7; D is perhaps TRBD2 (6 bases). V dropped 1 base and J dropped 2 bases, with 9 bases sitting between them. Germline V gene lookup returns CDR1 SGHTA and CDR2 FQGNSA. This CDR3 is built from 14 residues. The whole variable domain, remainder taken from reference TRBV7-2 and TRBJ2-7, is GAGVSQSPSNKVTEKGKDVELRCDPISGHTALYWYRQSLGQGLEFLIYFQGNSAPDKSGLPSDRFSAERTGGSVSTLTIQRTQQEDSAVYLCASSLGGTAYEQYFGPGTRLTVT.